Following are 28 T cell receptor beta chains from one sample sequenced in a study of shared clonotypes between healthy human individuals (dated by TCRdb to the early 2020s). For the CD8 naive samples, CD45RO-negative cells were positively selected for CCR7, yielding a CD45RA+CCR7+ population from which TemRA cells were excluded. The library relied on the immunoSEQ multiplex PCR assay. TCRdb re-hosts the immuneACCESS table, in-frame sequences only. Its copies lack some clones; in the studies checked, an unresolved V gene accounts for under half of them, and the cause for the rest is not known. In this sample the table shows roughly 570,000 clones, 95% to 98% of which occur a single time. Jointly, the top ten make up less than 0.35% of the sample. The specimen sequenced was naive CD8+ T cells sorted from blood. The cell subset or site tag for this specimen amounts to: CD45RA+CCR7+. The source of these receptors is a man aged 30-40 years in good health.

The rearrangement joins TRBV7-8 to TRBJ2-2, with D perhaps matching TRBD1 or TRBD2 (5 bases each). The germline V gene encodes CDR1 SGHVS and CDR2 FQNEAQ. This CDR3 has 14 amino acids. V lost 6 bases to trimming and J lost 6 bases, with 14 bases between them. The CDR3 reads CASRELGDAGELFF. CDR3 in DNA: TGTGCCAGCAGGGAACTAGGGGATGCCGGGGAGCTGTTTTTT.

The chain is built from TRBV5-1 and TRBJ2-5; D gene uncertain. The CDR3 is 13 amino acids. Trimming shortened V by 0 bases and J by 2 bases, and 5 bases separated the two germline ends. The germline V gene encodes CDR1 SGHRS and CDR2 YFSETQ. CDR3 amino acids: CASSLGKQETQYF. DNA of the CDR3: TGCGCCAGCAGCTTGGGTAAACAAGAGACCCAGTACTTC.

This chain joins TRBV5-4 and TRBJ2-1, with 16 nucleotides matching TRBD2. Germline CDR1 SGHNT, CDR2 YYREEE (reference sequence). This CDR3 has 19 residues. V dropped 3 bases and J dropped 4; count of bases not matched to a gene: 10. The chain's CDR3 is CASSYPGTSGRAPYNEQFF. The DNA of the CDR3 is TGTGCCAGCAGCTATCCCGGGACTAGCGGGAGGGCCCCGTACAATGAGCAGTTCTTC. The full variable domain, in which reference TRBV5-4 and TRBJ2-1 provide the parts outside the CDR3, is ETGVTQSPTHLIKTRGQQVTLRCSSQSGHNTVSWYQQALGQGPQFIFQYYREEENGRGNFPPRFSGLQFPNYSSELNVNALELDDSALYLCASSYPGTSGRAPYNEQFFGPGTRLTVL.

The rearrangement joins TRBV27 to TRBJ2-5; 8 positions match TRBD2. V gave up 2 bases and J gave up 5 bases; unmatched junction bases: 4. The germline V gene has CDR1 MNHEY and CDR2 SMNVEV (reference sequence). There are 14 residues in the CDR3. The CDR3 DNA sequence: TGTGCCAGCAGTTTAGGGGGACTAGTGGAGACCCAGTACTTC. Translated: CASSLGGLVETQYF.

V and J are TRBV4-1 and TRBJ2-7, with D perhaps assigned TRBD1 or TRBD2 (6 bases each). Trimming left V 2 bases short and J 6 bases short, with 8 bases between. The CDR3 spans 12 residues. Germline V gene data show CDR1 as MGHRA and CDR2 as YSYEKL. The CDR3 loop is CASSQKGGEQYF. The CDR3 region has the DNA TGCGCCAGCAGCCAAAAGGGGGGCGAGCAGTACTTC.

The CDR3 is CASSLSIRQGISSDTQYF. CDR3 sequence (DNA): TGTGCCAGCAGTTTATCTATCCGACAGGGTATTAGCTCCGATACGCAGTATTTT. The rearrangement joins TRBV28 to TRBJ2-3; 7 positions agree with TRBD1. The ends lost 1 base at V and 6 bases at J; junction bases unmatched: 16. The CDR3 totals 18 residues. The germline V gene encodes CDR1 MDHEN and CDR2 SYDVKM.

The rearrangement joins TRBV6-5 to TRBJ1-2, with D perhaps TRBD1 (5 bases). This CDR3 spans 14 amino acids. CDR1 is MNHEY and CDR2 is SVGAGI in the germline V gene. The V end lost 2 bases, the J end lost 8 bases, and 15 bases lay between the germline ends. CDR3 in DNA: TGTGCCAGCAGTTACGGGACTGGATTAGGCGGCTACACCTTC. Its translation is CASSYGTGLGGYTF.

The rearrangement joins TRBV9 to TRBJ1-1; a weak D match, TRBD1 (5 bases). Germline lookup yields CDR1 SGDLS and CDR2 YYNGEE. The CDR3 spans 14 residues. V was trimmed by 0 bases and J by 0 bases, leaving 6 bases between them. The CDR3 nucleotides read TGTGCCAGCAGCGTAGGACAGATGAACACTGAAGCTTTCTTT. Protein: CASSVGQMNTEAFF.

Only one count was recorded for this clone. V and J are TRBV15 and TRBJ2-2; either TRBD1 or TRBD2 may fit D (6 bases each). Germline V gives CDR1 LNHNV, CDR2 YYDKDF (reference sequence). With 5 bases removed from V and 0 bases from J, the gap between germline ends came to 7 bases. The CDR3 is made up of 14 amino acids. The CDR3: CATSRGPNTGELFF. The CDR3 bases are TGTGCCACCAGCCGGGGGCCGAACACCGGGGAGCTGTTTTTT.

The chain is built from TRBV11-2 and TRBJ2-7; D remains unclear. Germline loops: CDR1 SGHAT, CDR2 FQNNGV. V was clipped by 2 bases and J by 2 bases, with 7 bases between them. The CDR3 length is 13 residues. CDR3 nucleotide sequence: TGTGCCAGCAGCTTACTCAATGCCTACGAGCAGTACTTC. It translates to CASSLLNAYEQYF.

The chain links TRBV6-1 to TRBJ1-1; D is unresolved. V lost 6 bases to trimming and J lost 6 bases, with 8 bases between them. The CDR3 spans 11 residues. Germline CDR1 is MNHNS and CDR2 is SASEGT. CDR3 protein: CASRDGAEAFF. The CDR3 region has the DNA TGTGCCAGCAGGGACGGTGCTGAAGCTTTCTTT.

V is TRBV7-9 and J is TRBJ2-5; D is perhaps TRBD1 (5 bases). V lost 0 bases and J 1 base, leaving 9 bases between the germline ends. The germline gives CDR1 SEHNR, CDR2 FQNEAQ (reference sequence). CDR3 length: 15 amino acids. CDR3 DNA sequence: TGTGCCAGCAGCTTAGCTTGGCAGGGCCAAGAGACCCAGTACTTC. Residues: CASSLAWQGQETQYF.

The rearrangement joins TRBV15 to TRBJ1-5, with unresolved D. Germline loops: CDR1 LNHNV, CDR2 YYDKDF (reference sequence). Trimming pared 5 bases from V and 5 bases from J, leaving 16 bases between. The CDR3 covers 15 residues. The CDR3 here is CATSLIREKDQPQHF. The CDR3 DNA follows: TGTGCCACCAGCCTAATAAGGGAGAAGGATCAGCCCCAGCATTTT. Supplemented by reference TRBV15 and TRBJ1-5, the full variable domain reads DAMVIQNPRYQVTQFGKPVTLSCSQTLNHNVMYWYQQKSSQAPKLLFHYYDKDFNNEADTPDNFQSRRPNTSFCFLDIRSPGLGDTAMYLCATSLIREKDQPQHFGDGTRLSIL.

The chain is built from TRBV27 and TRBJ2-7, with 9 bases fitting TRBD1. Germline CDR1 reads MNHEY; CDR2 reads SMNVEV (reference sequence). The CDR3 runs 15 residues. Unmatched junction bases numbered 5, after V lost 4 bases and J lost 1 base. DNA of the CDR3: TGTGCCAGCAGTTCGCACGGGACAGGGTCCTACGAGCAGTACTTC. Translation: CASSSHGTGSYEQYF.

Written as DNA, the CDR3 is TGTGCCAGTCGGCAGGGGGATCCGAACACCGGGGAGCTGTTTTTT. Protein product: CASRQGDPNTGELFF. The rearrangement uses TRBV19 and TRBJ2-2, with TRBD1 matching 7 bases. The CDR3 consists of 15 residues. With 8 bases clipped from V and 0 bases from J, the junction kept 6 bases outside the gene matches. Germline V gives CDR1 LNHDA, CDR2 SQIVND (reference sequence).

The chain combines TRBV4-1 with TRBJ2-6; D perhaps matches TRBD2 (5 bases). V gave up 1 base and J gave up 2 bases, with 9 bases separating them. CDR3 size: 16 residues. Germline CDR1 and CDR2: MGHRA and YSYEKL. The CDR3 region is CASSQGIGAGANVLTF. The CDR3 nucleotides read TGCGCCAGCAGCCAAGGAATCGGGGCTGGGGCCAACGTCCTGACTTTC.

This clone was picked up one time. V gene TRBV14 combines with J gene TRBJ2-1; 8 bases agree with TRBD2. Trimming at V came to 4 bases and at J to 4 bases, leaving 12 bases not matched to a gene. The CDR3 sequence is 17 residues long. Germline V gene data show CDR1 as SGHDN and CDR2 as FVKESK. CDR3 in amino acids: CASSRREGDGPYNEQFF. Here the CDR3 DNA reads TGTGCCAGCAGCCGTCGGGAGGGGGACGGGCCATACAATGAGCAGTTCTTC.

The V gene is TRBV7-8, the J gene TRBJ1-1, with 7 bases aligning to TRBD1. There are 16 residues in the CDR3. Germline lookup yields CDR1 SGHVS and CDR2 FQNEAQ. The V and J ends lost 4 bases and 3 bases, in that order; junction bases with no gene match: 11. This CDR3 is CASSYDPTGRDTEAFF. CDR3 nucleotide sequence: TGTGCCAGCAGCTACGACCCGACAGGGAGGGACACTGAAGCTTTCTTT.

This chain links TRBV6-4 with TRBJ1-2, with D possibly TRBD1 on 6 matching bases. The germline CDR1 and CDR2 sequences are MRHNA and SNTAGT. Trimming left V 3 bases short and J 8 bases short, with 10 bases between. This CDR3 contains 12 residues. CDR3 sequence: CASSENGQGYTF. In DNA, the CDR3 is TGTGCCAGCAGTGAAAACGGACAGGGCTACACCTTC.

The V gene is TRBV6-6, the J gene TRBJ1-2; D not certain. The CDR3 contains 13 residues. Trimming left V 2 bases short and J 4 bases short, with 8 bases between. Looked up from germline, CDR1 is MNHNY and CDR2 is SVGAGI (reference sequence). The CDR3 loop reads CASSYPDGYGYTF. The CDR3 DNA follows: TGTGCCAGCAGTTACCCGGACGGCTATGGCTACACCTTC.

This clone was found once. This chain joins TRBV7-9 and TRBJ2-1, with D possibly matching TRBD2 (5 bases). Germline CDR1 is SEHNR and CDR2 is FQNEAQ (reference sequence). The V end was cut by 5 bases, the J end by 7 bases, with 12 bases between. CDR3 length: 13 amino acids. This CDR3 is CASSGVRENEQFF. The DNA for the CDR3 is TGTGCCAGCAGCGGAGTGAGGGAGAATGAGCAGTTCTTC.

The V call is TRBV9, the J call TRBJ2-7; D gene ambiguous. Trimming removed 0 bases from V and 1 base from J, with 14 bases in between. In germline, CDR1 is SGDLS, CDR2 YYNGEE. The CDR3 consists of 16 residues. Here the CDR3 DNA reads TGTGCCAGCAGCGTAGGTTGGGTGGCCCATTCCTACGAGCAGTACTTC. It codes for CASSVGWVAHSYEQYF. The variable domain in full, completed from reference TRBV9 and TRBJ2-7, reads DSGVTQTPKHLITATGQRVTLRCSPRSGDLSVYWYQQSLDQGLQFLIQYYNGEERAKGNILERFSAQQFPDLHSELNLSSLELGDSALYFCASSVGWVAHSYEQYFGPGTRLTVT.

The V gene is TRBV4-1, the J gene TRBJ2-3; weak D call: TRBD2 (6 bases). With 1 base removed from V and 6 bases from J, the gap between germline ends came to 14 bases. Germline lookup yields CDR1 MGHRA and CDR2 YSYEKL. The CDR3 has 15 amino acids. The CDR3 nucleotides are TGCGCCAGCAGCCAAGTCACTAGCCCGACGGATACGCAGTATTTT. Its translation: CASSQVTSPTDTQYF.

In this sample, this clone turned up a few times. The chain has TRBV27 and TRBJ2-7; a possible D gene is TRBD1 (6 bases). Germline V gene lookup returns CDR1 MNHEY and CDR2 SMNVEV (reference sequence). V gave up 5 bases and J gave up 5 bases, with 19 bases separating them. The CDR3 extends over 15 amino acids. The DNA for the CDR3 is TGTGCCAGCAGTGACGGGACAATCGGAATCAACGAGCAGTACTTC. Protein: CASSDGTIGINEQYF.

V usage is TRBV9 and J usage is TRBJ2-7, with TRBD2 identical over 9 bases. Germline CDR1 and CDR2: SGDLS and YYNGEE. The CDR3 is made up of 14 amino acids. With 3 bases clipped from V and 3 bases from J, the junction kept 4 bases outside the gene matches. The CDR3 DNA follows: TGTGCCAGCAGCGCGACTAGCGGCAACTACGAGCAGTACTTC. Translating gives CASSATSGNYEQYF.

The chain has TRBV29-1 and TRBJ1-1; 8 nucleotides line up with TRBD1. The CDR3 extends over 16 amino acids. Per germline, CDR1 SQVTM and CDR2 ANQGSEA. V lost 5 bases, J lost 6 bases, and 17 bases stayed unmatched. For the CDR3, the DNA is TGCAGCGTTTGGGTCACTCCAGGGGGCGCGTGGTCTGAAGCTTTCTTT. Protein: CSVWVTPGGAWSEAFF.

The chain is built from TRBV13 and TRBJ2-5; the D gene is possibly TRBD1 (5 bases). The CDR3 sequence is 14 residues long. Germline lookup yields CDR1 PRHDT and CDR2 FYEKMQ (reference sequence). Trimming took off 3 bases at V and 3 bases at J, with 11 bases between the two ends. CDR3 loop: CASSFWGREETQYF. The CDR3 nucleotides are TGTGCCAGCAGCTTCTGGGGCAGAGAAGAGACCCAGTACTTC.

The J gene is TRBJ2-5, the V gene TRBV14; 11 nucleotides align to TRBD2. The CDR3 has 19 amino acids. J lost 4 bases, V lost 1 base, and 14 bases had no gene match. Per the germline V gene, CDR1 is SGHDN and CDR2 is FVKESK. The CDR3: CASSQGLAGIQLSGETQYF. CDR3 DNA sequence: TGTGCCAGCAGCCAAGGACTAGCGGGAATACAATTGTCGGGAGAGACCCAGTACTTC.